This T cell receptor beta chain was sequenced in a study of blood T cells in healthy people across ages. Whole-study results and caveats: From one million sequenced T cells, diversity estimates were lower bounds.

The table lists this clonotype with many counts. Its target is unknown. For the second PCR, which ran for about 7 to 11 cycles, a sample-barcoded 5' primer and a J-beta primer mix were used. TCRdb re-analysed the 5' RACE reads in MiXCR, keeping a single row per CDR3 protein. The sample contains hundreds of thousands of distinct CDR3 sequences, around half of which appear only once. The receptor's source is a man aged 80 or over in good health. The sequencing input was blood.

The CDR3 DNA reads TGTGCCAGCAGTAGCAGGGGGGGGAGCTCCTACGAGCAGTACTTC. Protein product: CASSSRGGSSYEQYF. The chain employs TRBV6-6 and TRBJ2-7; possibly TRBD1 or TRBD2 for D (7 bases each). Trimming removed 5 bases at V and 0 bases at J, with 14 bases between. The CDR3 loop spans 15 amino acids. Germline CDR1 is MNHNY and CDR2 is SVGAGI (reference sequence).